These 31 T cell receptor beta chains came from one sample sequenced in a study of blood T cell repertoires in COVID-19. This table comes from immunoSEQ multiplex PCR, and its TCRdb copy is limited to in-frame clones, with some not included. This sample has some 380,000 clones, with around 89% found just once. The sample was peripheral blood. These receptors were taken from a man aged 18 to 30 with active or convalescent COVID-19.

This sequence joins TRBV3-1 (or the pseudogene TRBV3-2) and TRBJ1-1, with TRBD1 matching 11 bases. From germline, CDR1 is LGHDT and CDR2 YNNKEL (reference sequence). CDR3 length: 11 residues. V lost 6 bases to trimming and J lost 10 bases; unmatched junction nucleotides: 1. This chain's CDR3 is CASRGTGGAFF. The DNA for the CDR3 is TGTGCCAGCAGAGGGACAGGGGGAGCTTTCTTT.

The chain combines TRBV7-2 with TRBJ1-6, with D perhaps matching TRBD1 (6 bases). Germline V gene lookup returns CDR1 SGHTA and CDR2 FQGNSA. The CDR3 consists of 15 residues. Between the trimmed V and J ends, which lost 0 bases and 10 bases, there was a span of 13 bases. The CDR3 here is CASSLAGTKGSPLHF. DNA for the CDR3: TGTGCCAGCAGCTTAGCCGGGACAAAGGGCTCACCCCTCCACTTT.

The J gene is TRBJ1-2, the V gene TRBV28; D is unresolved. This CDR3 has 19 residues. The V end was cut by 3 bases, the J end by 1 base, with 24 bases between. The germline gives CDR1 MDHEN, CDR2 SYDVKM. The chain's CDR3 is CASSFSGRGIPTGNYGYTF. CDR3 DNA: TGTGCCAGCAGTTTCTCCGGGAGAGGTATTCCCACCGGTAACTATGGCTACACCTTC.

The chain carries TRBV27 and TRBJ2-7; the D gene is possibly TRBD1 (6 bases). In germline, CDR1 is MNHEY, CDR2 SMNVEV (reference sequence). The CDR3 loop spans 15 amino acids. Trimming took 5 bases from V and 0 from J, leaving 14 bases between them. CDR3 residues: CASSIQGWSSYEQYF. CDR3 in DNA: TGTGCCAGCAGTATACAGGGTTGGAGCTCCTACGAGCAGTACTTC.

The chain couples TRBV29-1 to TRBJ2-1, with 15 bases that match TRBD2. V shed 6 bases, J shed 5 bases, and the junction held 14 bases outside the gene matches. This CDR3 contains 18 residues. CDR1 is SQVTM, CDR2 ANQGSEA, per germline. This CDR3 reads CSVFRGLAGGLGNNEQFF. CDR3 coding DNA: TGCAGCGTCTTCAGAGGACTAGCGGGGGGGCTAGGGAACAATGAGCAGTTCTTC.

The chain uses TRBV24-1 and TRBJ2-1; 10 nucleotides line up with TRBD2. Losses at the gene ends were 0 bases for V and 7 bases for J; bases not matched to a gene: 8. CDR1 and CDR2 from the germline V gene are KGHDR and SFDVKD. The CDR3 runs 17 residues. CDR3 bases: TGTGCCACCAGTGATTTGGCTTTCGGGACTAGCGCGAATGAGCAGTTCTTC. Amino acids: CATSDLAFGTSANEQFF.

Here the CDR3 DNA reads TGTGCCAGCAGCTTTTGGGGAGGTCCCTCTGGAAACACCATATATTTT. This translates into CASSFWGGPSGNTIYF. The rearrangement links TRBV7-9 to TRBJ1-3; D not resolved. Trimming took 3 bases from V and 0 from J, leaving 12 bases between them. The CDR3 spans 16 residues. Looked up from germline, CDR1 is SEHNR and CDR2 is FQNEAQ (reference sequence).

The chain is built from TRBV11-1 and TRBJ2-1, with TRBD2 identical over 9 bases. Germline loops: CDR1 SGHAT, CDR2 FQDESV (reference sequence). V shed 1 base and J 5 bases; nucleotides not matched to a gene: 6. There are 16 residues in the CDR3. Written as DNA, the CDR3 is TGTGCCAGCAGCTTAGTAACTAGCGGGCGAGACAATGAGCAGTTCTTC. It is translated as CASSLVTSGRDNEQFF.

J is TRBJ2-7 and V is TRBV6-5; maybe TRBD1 (7 bases). In germline, CDR1 is MNHEY, CDR2 SVGAGI. The CDR3 runs 14 residues. V was pared by 1 base and J by 7 bases, with 14 bases between. CDR3 sequence reads: CASSYFEGAGEQYF. CDR3 DNA sequence: TGTGCCAGCAGTTACTTCGAGGGGGCGGGAGAGCAGTACTTC.

The V gene is TRBV4-2, the J gene TRBJ2-7; 10 bases are shared with TRBD2. V lost 2 bases and J lost 12; bases outside the gene matches: 7. The CDR3 totals 13 residues. CDR1 LGHNA and CDR2 YNFKEQ come from the germline V gene. In nucleotides, the CDR3 is TGTGCCAGCAGCCAAATGCTAGCGGGAGTTCTGTACTTC. This sequence encodes CASSQMLAGVLYF.

This clone was seen just once. This chain connects TRBV7-2 to TRBJ1-1; 9 bases fit TRBD1. In germline, CDR1 is SGHTA, CDR2 FQGNSA. The CDR3 is made up of 14 amino acids. V lost 1 base and J lost 6; bases outside the gene matches: 3. This chain's CDR3 is CASSLGGQGSEAFF. CDR3 bases: TGTGCCAGCAGCTTAGGGGGACAGGGCTCTGAAGCTTTCTTT.

The rearrangement joins TRBV25-1 to TRBJ2-3; perhaps TRBD2 as D (6 bases). Trimming pared 1 base from V and 2 bases from J, leaving 10 bases between. CDR1 is MGHDK and CDR2 is SYGVNS in the germline V gene. The CDR3 loop spans 15 amino acids. The DNA for the CDR3 is TGTGCCAGCAGTGAATTAGGAGGGGTCACAGATACGCAGTATTTT. It is translated as CASSELGGVTDTQYF.

The V and J genes are TRBV7-3 and TRBJ1-2, with a tentative D call TRBD1 (5 bases). V lost 2 bases and J 3 bases, leaving 13 bases between the germline ends. CDR1 and CDR2 from the germline V gene are SGHTA and FQGTGA. CDR3 length equals 15 residues. The CDR3 region has the DNA TGTGCCAGCAGCTTAGACCAAAGGGGCGACTATGGCTACACCTTC. The encoded protein is CASSLDQRGDYGYTF.

This sequence joins TRBV7-3 and TRBJ1-1; D gene uncertain. Germline-derived CDR1 and CDR2 are SGHTA and FQGTGA. This CDR3 contains 13 residues. Trimming removed 5 bases from V and 3 bases from J, with 10 bases in between. The CDR3 region is CASSKTRDTEAFF. In nucleotides, the CDR3 is TGTGCCAGCAGCAAGACTCGGGACACTGAAGCTTTCTTT.

The J gene is TRBJ2-4, the V gene TRBV7-3, with 7 bases identical to TRBD1. The germline V gene has CDR1 SGHTA and CDR2 FQGTGA. Losses at the gene ends were 6 bases for V and 0 bases for J; bases not matched to a gene: 8. The CDR3 length is 16 residues. The CDR3 is CASRITGDLAKNIQYF. The CDR3 DNA reads TGTGCCAGCAGAATAACAGGGGACCTAGCCAAAAACATTCAGTACTTC.

The CDR3 DNA follows: TGTGCCAGCAGTCCGACGCCGGGGTTAGGAAACACCATATATTTT. Protein sequence: CASSPTPGLGNTIYF. This chain joins TRBV7-6 and TRBJ1-3; D remains unclear. The CDR3 extends over 15 amino acids. Trimming left V 6 bases short and J 4 bases short, with 16 bases between. Germline CDR1 SGHVS, CDR2 FNYEAQ.

The chain joins TRBV24-1 to TRBJ2-1; TRBD2 matches 8 bases. The CDR3 extends over 17 amino acids. V lost 5 bases, J lost 5 bases, and 13 bases stayed unmatched. CDR1 and CDR2 from the germline V gene are KGHDR and SFDVKD. In DNA form, the CDR3 reads TGTGCCACCAGTGGGGTACTGGGGCGGGAGGACCACAATGAGCAGTTCTTC. It is translated as CATSGVLGREDHNEQFF.

This rearrangement joins TRBV9 to TRBJ1-6; 7 nucleotides align to TRBD1. The CDR3 consists of 15 residues. J lost 7 bases, V lost 3 bases, and 7 bases had no gene match. Germline V gives CDR1 SGDLS, CDR2 YYNGEE. The CDR3 reads CASSALRDSNSPLHF. CDR3 DNA: TGTGCCAGCAGCGCACTCCGGGACAGCAATTCACCCCTCCACTTT.

The rearrangement links TRBV7-3 to TRBJ2-1, with D possibly being TRBD1 (5 bases). V was shortened by 4 bases and J by 4 bases, with 17 bases between the two germline ends. The germline V gene encodes CDR1 SGHTA and CDR2 FQGTGA. The CDR3 runs to 16 residues. CDR3 sequence reads: CASSSQERPQYNEQFF. The CDR3 nucleotides are TGTGCCAGCAGCTCACAGGAACGTCCCCAATACAATGAGCAGTTCTTC.

Only a few counts were recorded for this clone. CDR3 sequence reads: CASSPGQMINSPLHF. The CDR3 region has the DNA TGTGCCAGCTCACCGGGACAGATGATCAATTCACCCCTCCACTTT. The genes are TRBV18 and TRBJ1-6; 7 bases agree with TRBD1. CDR3 length equals 15 residues. The V and J ends lost 3 bases and 7 bases, in that order; junction bases with no gene match: 6. Per germline, CDR1 KGHSH and CDR2 LQKENI. Full variable domain (rest looked up from reference TRBV18 and TRBJ1-6): NAGVMQNPRHLVRRRGQEARLRCSPMKGHSHVYWYRQLPEEGLKFMVYLQKENIIDESGMPKERFSAEFPKEGPSILRIQQVVRGDSAAYFCASSPGQMINSPLHFGNGTRLTVT.

The chain uses TRBV11-1 and TRBJ2-7, with 8 bases matching TRBD1. Germline values: CDR1 SGHAT, CDR2 FQDESV (reference sequence). V shed 3 bases, J shed 4 bases, and the junction held 5 bases outside the gene matches. This CDR3 spans 14 amino acids. The DNA of the CDR3 is TGTGCCAGCAGCTTCGACAGGGGAGCATACGAGCAGTACTTC. It translates to CASSFDRGAYEQYF.

The chain recombines TRBV5-1 with TRBJ2-1; TRBD2 is a possible D gene (6 bases). The ends were cut back, 0 bases at V and 0 bases at J, with 7 bases in the middle. In germline, CDR1 is SGHRS, CDR2 YFSETQ. This CDR3 is 15 amino acids long. The CDR3 loop reads CASSLVAVSYNEQFF. The CDR3 nucleotides read TGCGCCAGCAGCTTGGTAGCGGTCTCCTACAATGAGCAGTTCTTC.

The CDR3, as DNA: TGTGCCAGTAGTATGCGACATAGCTACGAGCAGTACTTC. Translated: CASSMRHSYEQYF. The chain is built from TRBV19 and TRBJ2-7; no clear D gene. The germline CDR1 and CDR2 sequences are LNHDA and SQIVND (reference sequence). The CDR3 length is 13 residues. V was shortened by 3 bases and J by 3 bases, with 9 bases between the two germline ends.

The chain joins TRBV5-1 to TRBJ1-1, with D possibly TRBD1 on 5 matching bases. This CDR3 region has 14 residues. The ends were cut back, 4 bases at V and 3 bases at J, with 13 bases in the middle. Germline V gene lookup returns CDR1 SGHRS and CDR2 YFSETQ. The CDR3 region is CASSILGVHTEAFF. CDR3 coding DNA: TGCGCCAGCAGCATATTAGGGGTACACACTGAAGCTTTCTTT.

The gene calls are TRBV7-2 and TRBJ1-3; D possibly corresponds to TRBD1 (6 bases). CDR1 and CDR2 from the germline V gene are SGHTA and FQGNSA. The CDR3 runs to 18 residues. V was pared by 0 bases and J by 0 bases, with 15 bases between. The CDR3 here is CASSLAYRVELSGNTIYF. As DNA, the CDR3 is TGTGCCAGCAGCTTAGCGTACAGGGTAGAACTCTCTGGAAACACCATATATTTT.

The genes are TRBV25-1 and TRBJ1-5, with 9 bases aligning to TRBD1. The CDR3 is 16 amino acids. Germline trimming cut 3 bases from V and 2 bases from J; bases unmatched to any gene: 5. Germline CDR1 reads MGHDK; CDR2 reads SYGVNS. The CDR3 DNA reads as TGTGCCAGCAGTGACCCGGGACAGGGTGGCAATCAGCCCCAGCATTTT. Translated, it gives CASSDPGQGGNQPQHF.

The DNA for the CDR3 is TGTGCCAGTAGTACAACAGGGTTAAGTCCCTACGAGCAGTACTTC. This encodes CASSTTGLSPYEQYF. The V gene is TRBV19, the J gene TRBJ2-7; D might be TRBD1 (6 bases). The germline V gene encodes CDR1 LNHDA and CDR2 SQIVND (reference sequence). The CDR3 is made up of 15 amino acids. The V gene lost 4 bases and the J gene lost 2 bases, with 15 bases spanning the gap.

The chain has TRBV7-3 and TRBJ2-3; weak D call: TRBD2 (6 bases). CDR1 and CDR2 (germline): SGHTA, FQGTGA. The CDR3 sequence is 14 residues long. The V end was cut by 1 base, the J end by 5 bases, with 10 bases between. The CDR3, as DNA: TGTGCCAGCAGCTTAAACGGGGGTAGAGATACGCAGTATTTT. It yields the protein CASSLNGGRDTQYF.

This clone is a singleton in its sample. This chain links TRBV4-1 with TRBJ2-7; TRBD2 matches 7 bases. Unmatched junction bases numbered 0, after V lost 1 base and J lost 0 bases. The CDR3 has 14 residues. The germline V gene has CDR1 MGHRA and CDR2 YSYEKL. The CDR3 DNA reads as TGCGCCAGCAGCCAAGGGGAGGGCTCCTACGAGCAGTACTTC. Amino acid sequence: CASSQGEGSYEQYF.

The rearrangement uses TRBV27 and TRBJ1-6; D gene ambiguous. Germline V lookup: CDR1 MNHEY, CDR2 SMNVEV (reference sequence). Deletions cut 2 bases from V and 5 bases from J, with 13 bases between. The CDR3 has 16 amino acids. Written as DNA, the CDR3 is TGTGCCAGCAGTTTAACGTCTGGCGGGCATAATTCACCCCTCCACTTT. This encodes CASSLTSGGHNSPLHF.

This clone has only one observation. The CDR3 region is CASSFRSGVRRDYGYTF. The CDR3 nucleotides are TGTGCCAGCAGTTTTCGTTCCGGGGTGCGGAGGGACTATGGCTACACCTTC. The rearrangement uses TRBV27 and TRBJ1-2; no clear D gene. The CDR3 loop spans 17 amino acids. In germline, CDR1 is MNHEY, CDR2 SMNVEV (reference sequence). V lost 3 bases to trimming and J lost 3 bases, with 20 bases between them.